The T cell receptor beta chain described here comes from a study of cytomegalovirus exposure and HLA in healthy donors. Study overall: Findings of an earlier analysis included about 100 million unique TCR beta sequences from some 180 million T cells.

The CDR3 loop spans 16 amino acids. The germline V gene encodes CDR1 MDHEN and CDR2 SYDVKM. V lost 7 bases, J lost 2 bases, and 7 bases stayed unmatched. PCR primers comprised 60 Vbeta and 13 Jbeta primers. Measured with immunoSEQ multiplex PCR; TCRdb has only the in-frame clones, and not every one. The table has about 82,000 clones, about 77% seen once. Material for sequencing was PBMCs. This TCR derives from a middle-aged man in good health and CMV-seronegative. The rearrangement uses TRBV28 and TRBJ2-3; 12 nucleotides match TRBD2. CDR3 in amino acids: CASTRLAGADTDTQYF. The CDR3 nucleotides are TGTGCCAGCACCCGACTAGCGGGGGCCGACACAGATACGCAGTATTTT.